A selection of T cell receptor beta chains follows, all from one sample in a study of cytomegalovirus exposure and HLA in healthy donors. TCRdb's copy holds only in-frame clones and misses some; the assay was immunoSEQ multiplex PCR. The sample contains about 130,000 clones, 65% to 75% of which appear only once. Sequencing input: PBMCs. The receptors derive from a man between 35 and 55 years old in good health and CMV-seropositive. The CDR3 runs from the conserved cysteine through the conserved F or W. Each record gives: D gene, V gene, J gene, clone size, CDR3 DNA, CDR3 protein. D genes are given only for firm matches. Not all rows give a size; the values are once, few, many and, for expanded clones, a class.

NA	TRBV28	TRBJ2-1	NA	TGTGCCAGCAGTTTAAGCAGCATAGGAGACAATGAGCAGTTCTTC	CASSLSSIGDNEQFF
NA	TRBV19	TRBJ2-5	NA	TGTGCCAGTAGTATAAAACAGGGTATAGGTGAGACCCAGTACTTC	CASSIKQGIGETQYF
TRBD2	TRBV11-1	TRBJ2-1	once	TGTGCCAGCAGTCCTCTAGCGGGAGGGAACAATGAGCAGTTCTTC	CASSPLAGGNNEQFF
TRBD2	TRBV6-1	TRBJ2-1	NA	TGTGCCAGCAGTGGACTAGCGGGAGTAGGGGAGCAGTTCTTC	CASSGLAGVGEQFF
NA	TRBV29-1	TRBJ1-2	NA	TGCAGCGATGGACATGACTATGGCTACACCTTC	CSDGHDYGYTF
TRBD1	TRBV28	TRBJ1-2	NA	TGTGCCAGCAGTCCCAGGGGGGCGGGCTATGGCTACACCTTC	CASSPRGAGYGYTF
NA	TRBV5-1	TRBJ1-1	NA	TGCGCCAGCAGCTTGGGAGTACGGAACACTGAAGCTTTCTTT	CASSLGVRNTEAFF
NA	TRBV6-7	TRBJ1-1	NA	TGTGCCAGCAGTCGGAACGGGGGGCAGGTCACTGAAGCTTTCTTT	CASSRNGGQVTEAFF
NA	TRBV10-3	TRBJ1-4	NA	TGTGCCATCAGGGCAGGGCCAAATGAAAAACTGTTTTTT	CAIRAGPNEKLFF
TRBD2	TRBV6-5	TRBJ2-5	NA	TGTGCCAGCAGCCCGGGACTAGAAGAGACCCAGTACTTC	CASSPGLEETQYF
NA	TRBV19	TRBJ2-7	few	TGTGCCAGTAGACAGGGTCTCTCCTACGAGCAGTACTTC	CASRQGLSYEQYF
TRBD2	TRBV6-1	TRBJ2-7	NA	TGTGCCAGCAGGACACTGGGACTAGCCTACGAGCAGTACTTC	CASRTLGLAYEQYF
TRBD1	TRBV28	TRBJ2-5	NA	TGTGCCAGCAGTTTTACAGGGGGCAGGGAGACCCAGTACTTC	CASSFTGGRETQYF
NA	TRBV15	TRBJ1-6	once	TGTGCCACCAGCAGAGATCCGCGGAATAATTCACCCCTCCACTTT	CATSRDPRNNSPLHF
NA	TRBV19	TRBJ2-5	NA	TGTGCCAGTAATCAGGGTAGGGAAGAGACCCAGTACTTC	CASNQGREETQYF
NA	TRBV10-2	TRBJ1-2	NA	TGCGCCAGCAGTGAGTCGATGGCCCAGGTCATGGGCTACACCTTC	CASSESMAQVMGYTF